This T cell receptor beta chain emerged from a study of blood T cells in healthy people across ages. Sample-barcoded 5' priming and a J-beta primer mix drove a second PCR of 7 to 11 cycles. Tags on each cDNA molecule came from a template-switch adaptor with 12 random nucleotides. TCRdb re-called the 5' RACE reads through MiXCR, storing one row per CDR3 protein. The table has roughly 700,000 distinct CDR3 sequences, roughly 25% seen once. These same records also appear under a second study, on T cells of mothers and their children. Turning to that study: Reads recorded for TCR beta CDR3 numbered over 9 million per mother and roughly 2.7 million per child. Slightly higher, non-significant overlap characterized related mother-child pairs relative to unrelated pairs.

Sample: blood. The clonotype comes from a boy aged 10-17 years in good health.

In DNA form, the CDR3 reads TGTGCCAGCAGTCGGGCTGGGCAGGGCCACAATGAGCAGTTCTTC. This sequence encodes CASSRAGQGHNEQFF. V gene TRBV12-3 or TRBV12-4 combines with J gene TRBJ2-1, with D perhaps TRBD1 (5 bases). This CDR3 is 15 amino acids long. Trimming pared 5 bases from V and 5 bases from J, leaving 16 bases between.